These 11 T cell receptor beta chains originate from one sample sequenced in a study of circulating CD8 cells and anti-PD-1 response in melanoma. From live CD3+CD8+TCRalphabeta+ cells, four PD-1 and/or TIGIT subsets were sorted. The QIAseq Immune Repertoire TCR panel built the libraries from roughly 15 ng of total RNA. From the reads, TCRdb called clonotypes with MiXCR, one entry per CDR3 protein. The sample includes about 320 distinct CDR3 sequences, roughly 8.1% seen only once; the top ten take 17%. The sample in question was CD8+ T cells from PBMCs, obtained at baseline or after one month of anti-PD-1 therapy (not recorded which). All receptors derive from a human donor with melanoma.

By its share, this clonotype is medium-sized. This chain joins TRBV13 and TRBJ2-7; 10 bases are shared with TRBD2. CDR3 length: 14 residues. J was trimmed by 6 bases and V by 5 bases; bases with no gene match: 7. The germline gives CDR1 PRHDT, CDR2 FYEKMQ (reference sequence). In DNA, the CDR3 is TGTGCCAGCAGCAAGCGGGGGGGCACGGCCGAGCAGTACTTC. Protein product: CASSKRGGTAEQYF.

By share of the sample, this clonotype is large. The chain links TRBV23-1 to TRBJ2-1; the D call may be TRBD1 or TRBD2 (5 bases each). TRBV23-1 is marked as an open reading frame, function uncertain. Trimming took off 9 bases at V and 7 bases at J, with 16 bases between the two ends. The length of the CDR3 is 13 residues. The CDR3 nucleotides read TGCGCCAGTGCAAGCCCGGGGCGGAATGAGCAGTTCTTC. Its protein product is CASASPGRNEQFF.

This clonotype is classed as large. CDR3 in amino acids: CASSLERGNTGELFF. In nucleotides, the CDR3 is TGTGCCAGCAGCTTAGAGCGGGGGAACACCGGGGAGCTGTTTTTT. The chain carries TRBV11-3 and TRBJ2-2; maybe TRBD2 (6 bases). Germline values: CDR1 SGHNT, CDR2 YENEEA. Trimming removed 0 bases from V and 1 base from J, with 6 bases in between. The length of the CDR3 is 15 residues. The entire variable domain, with the rest obtained from reference TRBV11-3 and TRBJ2-2, is as follows: EAGVVQSPRYKIIEKKQPVAFWCNPISGHNTLYWYLQNLGQGPELLIRYENEEAVDDSQLPKDRFSAERLKGVDSTLKIQPAELGDSAVYLCASSLERGNTGELFFGEGSRLTVL.

This clonotype is large within its sample. The chain has TRBV2 and TRBJ2-7; weak D call: TRBD1 (6 bases). The CDR3 runs 14 residues. Germline V gives CDR1 SNHLY, CDR2 FYNNEI. Between the trimmed V and J ends, which lost 1 base and 4 bases, there was a span of 11 bases. The CDR3 DNA follows: TGTGCCAGCAGTGAAGATGGACAGTCATACGAGCAGTACTTC. It translates to CASSEDGQSYEQYF.

This chain connects TRBV28 to TRBJ1-5, with 8 bases lining up with TRBD1. Trimming at V came to 5 bases and at J to 5 bases, leaving 11 bases not matched to a gene. There are 16 residues in the CDR3. Germline V gene lookup returns CDR1 MDHEN and CDR2 SYDVKM. CDR3 in amino acids: CASSPPDRGIHQPQHF. Written as DNA, the CDR3 is TGTGCCAGCAGTCCCCCCGACAGGGGTATCCATCAGCCCCAGCATTTT.

The count of this clonotype is one. The junction differs from germline at one of its ends, possibly a read error. This chain uses TRBV19 with TRBJ1-4, with a possible D match to TRBD1 (5 bases). Germline CDR1 reads LNHDA; CDR2 reads SQIVND (reference sequence). There are 11 residues in the CDR3. CDR3 region: CASRDGDEELF. CDR3 coding DNA: TGTGCCTCCCGGGACGGAGATGAAGAACTGTTT.

This clonotype is categorized as large (0.1 to 1%). The chain links TRBV7-6 to TRBJ2-7; possibly TRBD2 for D (5 bases). CDR3 length: 14 residues. Germline V gives CDR1 SGHVS, CDR2 FNYEAQ. Trimming took 4 bases from V and 2 from J, leaving 12 bases between them. The CDR3 protein is CASSSLASPYEQYF. In DNA form, the CDR3 reads TGTGCCAGCAGCTCCCTAGCCTCCCCCTACGAGCAGTACTTC.

Judged by abundance, this clonotype is large (0.1 to 1%). The missing conserved phenylalanine or tryptophan at the end of this CDR3 makes a read error likely. J is TRBJ1-2 and V is TRBV7-2, with D unresolved. Germline assignment: CDR1 SGHTA and CDR2 FQGNSA. The CDR3 loop spans 14 amino acids. V was pared by 1 base and J by 5 bases, with 11 bases between. DNA for the CDR3: TGTGCCAGCAGCTTAGGGTTTACGGTGTATGGCTACACCTAC. Translating it yields CASSLGFTVYGYTY.

By share of the sample, this clonotype is large. The CDR3 does not close with the conserved phenylalanine or tryptophan, likely indicating a read error. The chain has TRBV27 and TRBJ2-7; possible D gene TRBD1, 5 bases. Trimming took 5 bases from V and 6 from J, leaving 14 bases between them. CDR3 length: 13 residues. Germline CDR1 MNHEY, CDR2 SMNVEV (reference sequence). In DNA, the CDR3 is TGTGCCAGCAGTCTCGACAGCCTCGGCGAGCAGTACCTC. Translating it yields CASSLDSLGEQYL.

This clonotype is large by share. The J gene is TRBJ2-7, the V gene TRBV7-2; 9 bases are shared with TRBD1. The V segment lost 4 bases and the J segment 5 bases; nucleotides outside the gene matches: 12. The CDR3 has 16 residues. Germline V lookup: CDR1 SGHTA, CDR2 FQGNSA. CDR3 nucleotides: TGTGCCAGCAGCTCCTTTTACGGGACAGGGCTCCACGAGCAGTACTTC. Translation gives CASSSFYGTGLHEQYF.

By share, this clonotype ranks as large. This sequence joins TRBV19 and TRBJ2-7; D is unresolved. CDR1 is LNHDA, CDR2 SQIVND, per germline (reference sequence). The CDR3 extends over 13 amino acids. V shed 6 bases and J shed 3 bases, with 12 bases lying between them. CDR3 nucleotides: TGTGCCAGTAGCCAGAGTTACAGCTACGAGCAGTACTTC. As protein: CASSQSYSYEQYF.